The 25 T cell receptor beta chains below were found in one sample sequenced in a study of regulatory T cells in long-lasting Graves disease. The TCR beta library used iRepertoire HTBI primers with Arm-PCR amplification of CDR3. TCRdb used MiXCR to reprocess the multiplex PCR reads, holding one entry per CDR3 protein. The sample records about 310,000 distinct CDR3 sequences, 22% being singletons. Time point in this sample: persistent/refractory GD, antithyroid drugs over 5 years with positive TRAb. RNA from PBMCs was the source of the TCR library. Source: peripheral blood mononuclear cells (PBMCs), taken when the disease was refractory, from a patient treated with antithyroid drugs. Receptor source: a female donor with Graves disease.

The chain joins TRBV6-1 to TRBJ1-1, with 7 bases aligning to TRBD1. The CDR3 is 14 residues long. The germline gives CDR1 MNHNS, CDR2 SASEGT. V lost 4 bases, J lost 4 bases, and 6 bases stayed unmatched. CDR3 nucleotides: TGTGCCAGCAGTGCCCAGACAGGGCTCACTGAAGCTTTCTTT. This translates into CASSAQTGLTEAFF.

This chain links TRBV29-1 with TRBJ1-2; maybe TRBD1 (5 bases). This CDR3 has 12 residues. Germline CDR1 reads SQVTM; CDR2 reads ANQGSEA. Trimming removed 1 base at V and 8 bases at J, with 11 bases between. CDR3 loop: CSVEGTLPGYTF. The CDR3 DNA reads TGCAGCGTTGAAGGGACACTTCCCGGCTACACCTTC.

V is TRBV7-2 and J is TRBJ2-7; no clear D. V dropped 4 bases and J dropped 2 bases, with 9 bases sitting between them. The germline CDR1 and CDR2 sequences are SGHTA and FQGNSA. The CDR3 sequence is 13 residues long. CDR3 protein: CASSSQAAYEQYF. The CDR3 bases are TGTGCCAGCAGCTCCCAGGCGGCCTACGAGCAGTACTTC.

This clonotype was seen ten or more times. As DNA, the CDR3 is TGTGCCAGCAGTGACTCCAGGGGGGACTATGGCTACACCTTC. The encoded protein is CASSDSRGDYGYTF. The chain is built from TRBV28 and TRBJ1-2, with 7 bases identical to TRBD1. The CDR3 loop spans 14 amino acids. The J segment lost 3 bases and the V segment lost 5 bases, leaving 6 bases of the junction unmatched. CDR1 is MDHEN, CDR2 SYDVKM, per germline.

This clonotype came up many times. The CDR3: CASSVSGTVSYEQYF. The CDR3 DNA is TGTGCCAGCAGCGTCTCCGGGACCGTCTCCTACGAGCAGTACTTC. The chain is built from TRBV7-9 and TRBJ2-7; either TRBD1 or TRBD2 may supply D (5 bases each). From germline, CDR1 is SEHNR and CDR2 FQNEAQ (reference sequence). V was clipped by 5 bases and J by 0 bases, with 14 bases between them. This CDR3 spans 15 amino acids.

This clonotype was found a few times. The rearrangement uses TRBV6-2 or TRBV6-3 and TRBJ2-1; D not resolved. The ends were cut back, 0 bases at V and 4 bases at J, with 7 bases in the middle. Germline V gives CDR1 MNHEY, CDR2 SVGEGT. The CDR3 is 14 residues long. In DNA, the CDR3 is TGTGCCAGCAGTTACTCGAGTCGGTACAATGAGCAGTTCTTC. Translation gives CASSYSSRYNEQFF.

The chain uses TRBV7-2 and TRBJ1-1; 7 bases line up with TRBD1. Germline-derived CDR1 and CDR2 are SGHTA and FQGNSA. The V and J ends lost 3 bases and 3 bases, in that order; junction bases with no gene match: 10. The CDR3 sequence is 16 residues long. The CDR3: CASSFPQGELDTEAFF. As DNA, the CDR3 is TGTGCCAGCAGCTTTCCCCAGGGGGAATTGGACACTGAAGCTTTCTTT.

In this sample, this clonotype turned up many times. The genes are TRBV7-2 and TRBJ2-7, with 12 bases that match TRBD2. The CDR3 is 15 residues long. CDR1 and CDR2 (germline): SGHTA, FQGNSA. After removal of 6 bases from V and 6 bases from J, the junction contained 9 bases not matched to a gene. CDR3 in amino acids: CASRGTSGSTSEQYF. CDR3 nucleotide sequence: TGTGCCAGCAGAGGGACTAGCGGGTCGACCTCCGAGCAGTACTTC.

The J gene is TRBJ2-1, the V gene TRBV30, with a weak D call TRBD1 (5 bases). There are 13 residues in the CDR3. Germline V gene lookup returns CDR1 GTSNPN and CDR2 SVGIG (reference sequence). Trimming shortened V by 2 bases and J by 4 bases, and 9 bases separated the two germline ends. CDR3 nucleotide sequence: TGTGCCTGGAGTAGGGGAATGTACAATGAGCAGTTCTTC. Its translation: CAWSRGMYNEQFF.

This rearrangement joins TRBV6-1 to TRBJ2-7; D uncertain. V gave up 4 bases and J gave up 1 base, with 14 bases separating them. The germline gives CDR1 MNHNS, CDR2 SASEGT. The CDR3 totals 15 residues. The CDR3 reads CASSGGYYGSYEQYF. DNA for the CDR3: TGTGCCAGCAGTGGAGGTTATTACGGGTCCTACGAGCAGTACTTC.

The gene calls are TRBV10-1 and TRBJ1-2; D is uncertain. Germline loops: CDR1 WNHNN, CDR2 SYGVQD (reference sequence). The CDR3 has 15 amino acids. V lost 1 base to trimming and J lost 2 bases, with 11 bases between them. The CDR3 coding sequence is TGCGCCAGCAGTGAGTTGGGCAGGATAAACTATGGCTACACCTTC. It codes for CASSELGRINYGYTF.

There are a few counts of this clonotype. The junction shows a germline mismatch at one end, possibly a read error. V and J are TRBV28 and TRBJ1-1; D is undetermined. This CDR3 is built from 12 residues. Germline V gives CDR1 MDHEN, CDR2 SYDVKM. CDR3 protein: CASSFLNAEAFF. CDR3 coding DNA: TGTGCCAGCAGCTTCCTGAACGCTGAAGCTTTCTTT.

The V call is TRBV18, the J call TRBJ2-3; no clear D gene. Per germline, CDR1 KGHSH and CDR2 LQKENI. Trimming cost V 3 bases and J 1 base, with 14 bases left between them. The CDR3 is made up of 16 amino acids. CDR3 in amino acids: CASSPRPMQGTDTQYF. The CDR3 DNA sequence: TGTGCCAGCTCACCGCGTCCTATGCAAGGCACAGATACGCAGTATTTT.

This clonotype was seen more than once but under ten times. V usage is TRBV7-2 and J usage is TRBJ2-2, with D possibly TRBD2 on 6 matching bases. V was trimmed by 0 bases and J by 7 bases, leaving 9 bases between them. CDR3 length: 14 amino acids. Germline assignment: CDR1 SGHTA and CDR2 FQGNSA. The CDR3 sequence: CASSLAARDGELFF. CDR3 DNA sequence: TGTGCCAGCAGCTTAGCCGCGCGGGACGGGGAGCTGTTTTTT.

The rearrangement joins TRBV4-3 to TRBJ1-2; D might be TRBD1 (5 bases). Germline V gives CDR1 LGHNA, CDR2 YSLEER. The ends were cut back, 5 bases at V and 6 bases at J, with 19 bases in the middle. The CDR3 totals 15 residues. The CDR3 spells CASSTPRGADDGYTF. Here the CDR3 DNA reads TGCGCCAGCAGCACCCCAAGGGGCGCAGACGATGGCTACACCTTC.

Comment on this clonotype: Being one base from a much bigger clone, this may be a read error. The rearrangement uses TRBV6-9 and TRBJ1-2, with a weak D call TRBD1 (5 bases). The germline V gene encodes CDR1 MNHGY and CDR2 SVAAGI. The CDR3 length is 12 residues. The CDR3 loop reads CTSSSMGLGYTF. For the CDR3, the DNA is TGTACCAGCAGTTCCATGGGGCTCGGCTACACCTTC.

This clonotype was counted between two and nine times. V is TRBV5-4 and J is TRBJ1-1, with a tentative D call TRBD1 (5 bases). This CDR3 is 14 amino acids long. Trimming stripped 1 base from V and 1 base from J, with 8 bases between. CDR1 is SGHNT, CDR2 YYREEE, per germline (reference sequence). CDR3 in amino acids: CASSLFTGNTEAFF. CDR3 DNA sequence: TGTGCCAGCAGCTTGTTCACAGGGAACACTGAAGCTTTCTTT. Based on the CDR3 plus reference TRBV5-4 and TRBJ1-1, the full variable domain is ETGVTQSPTHLIKTRGQQVTLRCSSQSGHNTVSWYQQALGQGPQFIFQYYREEENGRGNFPPRFSGLQFPNYSSELNVNALELDDSALYLCASSLFTGNTEAFFGQGTRLTVV.

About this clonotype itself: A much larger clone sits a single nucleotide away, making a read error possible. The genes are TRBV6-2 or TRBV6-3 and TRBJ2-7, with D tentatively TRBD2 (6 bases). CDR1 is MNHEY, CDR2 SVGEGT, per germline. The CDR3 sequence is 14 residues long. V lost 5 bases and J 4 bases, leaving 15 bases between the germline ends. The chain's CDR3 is CASSTSTRTYEQYF. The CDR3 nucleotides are TGTGCCAGCAGTACCTCGACTAGAACGTACGAGCAGTACTTC.

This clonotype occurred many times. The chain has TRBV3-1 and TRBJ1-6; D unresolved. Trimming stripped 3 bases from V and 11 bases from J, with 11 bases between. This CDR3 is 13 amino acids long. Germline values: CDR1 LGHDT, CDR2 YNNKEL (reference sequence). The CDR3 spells CASSQTPDTPLHF. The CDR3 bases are TGTGCCAGCAGCCAGACACCCGATACACCCCTCCACTTT.

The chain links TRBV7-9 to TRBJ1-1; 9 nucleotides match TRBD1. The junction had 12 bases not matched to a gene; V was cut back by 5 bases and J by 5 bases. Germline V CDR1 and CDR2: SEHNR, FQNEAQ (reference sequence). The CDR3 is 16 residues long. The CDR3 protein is CASSQNEQGARTEAFF. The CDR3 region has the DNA TGTGCCAGCAGCCAGAACGAACAGGGGGCGCGTACTGAAGCTTTCTTT.

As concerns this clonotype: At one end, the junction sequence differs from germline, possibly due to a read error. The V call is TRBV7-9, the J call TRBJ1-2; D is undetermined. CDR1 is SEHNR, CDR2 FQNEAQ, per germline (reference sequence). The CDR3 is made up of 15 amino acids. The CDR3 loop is CTSSRTDTANYGYTF. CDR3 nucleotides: TGTACCAGCTCTCGCACAGATACCGCTAACTATGGCTACACCTTC.

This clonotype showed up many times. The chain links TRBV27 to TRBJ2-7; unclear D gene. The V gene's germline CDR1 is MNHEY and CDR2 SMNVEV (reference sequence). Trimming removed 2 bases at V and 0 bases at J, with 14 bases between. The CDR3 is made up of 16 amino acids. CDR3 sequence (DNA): TGTGCCAGCAGTTTAGGGTTACCAGGACCCTCCTACGAGCAGTACTTC. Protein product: CASSLGLPGPSYEQYF.

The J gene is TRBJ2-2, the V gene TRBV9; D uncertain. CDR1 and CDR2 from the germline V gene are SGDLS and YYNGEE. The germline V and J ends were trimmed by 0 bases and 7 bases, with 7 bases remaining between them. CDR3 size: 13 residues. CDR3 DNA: TGTGCCAGCAGCGTAGAAGGGTACGGGGAGCTGTTTTTT. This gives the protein CASSVEGYGELFF.

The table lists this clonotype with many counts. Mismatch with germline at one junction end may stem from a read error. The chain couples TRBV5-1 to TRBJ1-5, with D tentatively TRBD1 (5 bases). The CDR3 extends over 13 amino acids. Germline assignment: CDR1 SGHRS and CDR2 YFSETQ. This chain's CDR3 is CASSLRGDQPQHF. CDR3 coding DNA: TGTGCCAGCAGTCTCCGGGGGGATCAGCCCCAGCATTTT.

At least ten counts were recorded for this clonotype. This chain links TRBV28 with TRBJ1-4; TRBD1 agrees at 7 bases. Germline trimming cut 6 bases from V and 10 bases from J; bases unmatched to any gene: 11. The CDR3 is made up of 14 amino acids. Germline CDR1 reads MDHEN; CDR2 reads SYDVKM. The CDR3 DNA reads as TGTGCCAGCAGCCCTAGGGGGCGCATGGTAAAACTGTTTTTT. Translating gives CASSPRGRMVKLFF.